These 29 T cell receptor beta chains were sequenced from one sample in a study of T cell responses to AZD1222 COVID-19 vaccine. This table comes from immunoSEQ multiplex PCR, and its TCRdb copy is limited to in-frame clones, with some not included. The data hold 130,000 to 150,000 clones, with roughly 89% observed a single time. This specimen was peripheral blood, taken on day 0 of AZD1222 vaccination. The receptors derive from an adult in good health.

The chain links TRBV10-1 to TRBJ1-2; D remains ambiguous. The CDR3 spans 15 residues. Between the trimmed V and J ends, which lost 0 bases and 5 bases, there was a span of 13 bases. Germline V gene lookup returns CDR1 WNHNN and CDR2 SYGVQD (reference sequence). Written as DNA, the CDR3 is TGCGCCAGCAGTGAGTCGATCGAGGTCCCTTATGGCTACACCTTC. This translates into CASSESIEVPYGYTF.

The chain combines TRBV19 with TRBJ2-2; 9 nucleotides line up with TRBD1. Trimming took 3 bases from V and 2 from J; bases not matched to a gene: 4. Germline CDR1 and CDR2: LNHDA and SQIVND (reference sequence). CDR3 length equals 16 residues. The CDR3 reads CASSIWTGANTGELFF. Here the CDR3 DNA reads TGTGCCAGTAGTATCTGGACAGGGGCCAACACCGGGGAGCTGTTTTTT. The complete variable domain, with remaining parts taken from reference TRBV19 and TRBJ2-2, reads DGGITQSPKYLFRKEGQNVTLSCEQNLNHDAMYWYRQDPGQGLRLIYYSQIVNDFQKGDIAEGYSVSREKKESFPLTVTSAQKNPTAFYLCASSIWTGANTGELFFGEGSRLTVL.

This sequence joins TRBV4-2 and TRBJ1-2; D is uncertain. This CDR3 spans 14 amino acids. The ends were cut back, 4 bases at V and 2 bases at J, with 11 bases in the middle. From germline, CDR1 is LGHNA and CDR2 YNFKEQ. Written as DNA, the CDR3 is TGTGCCAGCAGCCCTCGTCTCGGAAACTATGGCTACACCTTC. It yields the protein CASSPRLGNYGYTF.

V gene TRBV7-2 combines with J gene TRBJ2-7; no clear D gene. Trimming took off 1 base at V and 0 bases at J, with 7 bases between the two ends. CDR1 is SGHTA, CDR2 FQGNSA, per germline. The CDR3 runs 14 residues. CDR3 sequence: CASSLEYSSYEQYF. For the CDR3, the DNA is TGTGCCAGCAGCTTAGAGTACAGCTCCTACGAGCAGTACTTC.

This clone has just a few counts. This sequence joins TRBV7-9 and TRBJ1-1; D is unresolved. Germline assignment: CDR1 SEHNR and CDR2 FQNEAQ (reference sequence). The CDR3 is 11 residues long. Deletions cut 1 base from V and 3 bases from J, with 0 bases between. This CDR3 reads CASSLDTEAFF. CDR3 sequence (DNA): TGTGCCAGCAGCTTAGACACTGAAGCTTTCTTT.

The V call is TRBV28, the J call TRBJ2-1; 8 nucleotides align to TRBD2. Germline V gene data show CDR1 as MDHEN and CDR2 as SYDVKM. The CDR3 contains 15 residues. Trimming cost V 2 bases and J 3 bases; bases outside gene matches: 3. Here the CDR3 DNA reads TGTGCCAGCAGTTTAGTGCTAGCGGGCTACAATGAGCAGTTCTTC. Encoded protein: CASSLVLAGYNEQFF.

The chain joins TRBV19 to TRBJ1-2, with D maybe TRBD1 (5 bases). Germline V gene lookup returns CDR1 LNHDA and CDR2 SQIVND (reference sequence). There are 14 residues in the CDR3. V shed 10 bases and J shed 8 bases, with 23 bases lying between them. CDR3 sequence (DNA): TGTGCCATCAAGGGGACCGACGCGGGGAGAGGCTACACCTTC. Protein sequence: CAIKGTDAGRGYTF. Together with reference TRBV19 and TRBJ1-2, the CDR3 gives the full variable domain: DGGITQSPKYLFRKEGQNVTLSCEQNLNHDAMYWYRQDPGQGLRLIYYSQIVNDFQKGDIAEGYSVSREKKESFPLTVTSAQKNPTAFYLCAIKGTDAGRGYTFGSGTRLTVV.

This chain joins TRBV29-1 and TRBJ1-1; D not resolved. CDR3 length equals 14 residues. Germline V lookup: CDR1 SQVTM, CDR2 ANQGSEA. V dropped 2 bases and J dropped 4 bases, with 14 bases sitting between them. CDR3 loop: CSVEMRVQGTEAFF. The CDR3, as DNA: TGCAGCGTTGAAATGCGGGTTCAAGGCACTGAAGCTTTCTTT.

This chain connects TRBV28 to TRBJ2-3; D unclear. Germline CDR1 is MDHEN and CDR2 is SYDVKM. V gave up 3 bases and J gave up 7 bases, with 8 bases separating them. The CDR3 runs to 12 residues. The CDR3 protein is CASSLGIHTQYF. Here the CDR3 DNA reads TGTGCCAGCAGTTTGGGGATTCATACGCAGTATTTT.

This chain links TRBV28 with TRBJ1-2, with D unresolved. The CDR3 sequence is 12 residues long. Trimming removed 3 bases at V and 5 bases at J, with 7 bases between. The V gene's germline CDR1 is MDHEN and CDR2 SYDVKM. Here the CDR3 DNA reads TGTGCCAGCAGTTTTGACTTGTATGGCTACACCTTC. Its protein product is CASSFDLYGYTF.

V gene TRBV6-1 combines with J gene TRBJ2-1; 8 bases agree with TRBD1. Trimming cost V 4 bases and J 0 bases; bases outside gene matches: 8. Per germline, CDR1 MNHNS and CDR2 SASEGT. This CDR3 comprises 17 residues. The CDR3 loop is CASSAFWTGNSYNEQFF. The CDR3 bases are TGTGCCAGCAGTGCTTTTTGGACAGGGAACTCCTACAATGAGCAGTTCTTC.

With regard to this clone: In the same sample, other DNA sequences code for this CDR3. This chain connects TRBV9 to TRBJ1-6; D perhaps matches TRBD1 (5 bases). V gave up 0 bases and J gave up 7 bases, with 5 bases separating them. This CDR3 is built from 13 residues. Germline CDR1 is SGDLS and CDR2 is YYNGEE. This chain's CDR3 is CASSVEGNSPLHF. The CDR3 DNA sequence: TGTGCCAGCAGCGTAGAGGGGAATTCACCCCTCCACTTT.

The chain joins TRBV3-1 (or the pseudogene TRBV3-2) to TRBJ2-2; 7 nucleotides match TRBD2. V dropped 4 bases and J dropped 6; count of bases not matched to a gene: 11. The CDR3 extends over 16 amino acids. The germline gives CDR1 LGHDT, CDR2 YNNKEL (reference sequence). The CDR3 region is CASSLMFSGLAGELFF. CDR3 coding DNA: TGTGCCAGCAGCCTAATGTTTAGCGGGTTGGCCGGGGAGCTGTTTTTT.

CDR3 protein: CASRGGRTDTQYF. In DNA, the CDR3 is TGTGCCAGCAGGGGAGGGCGGACAGATACGCAGTATTTT. The gene calls are TRBV6-5 and TRBJ2-3, with TRBD2 matching 7 bases. CDR1 is MNHEY, CDR2 SVGAGI, per germline. This CDR3 region has 13 residues. J lost 3 bases, V lost 6 bases, and 3 bases had no gene match.

This chain uses TRBV2 with TRBJ1-1; no clear D gene. The V end was cut by 5 bases, the J end by 2 bases, with 12 bases between. The CDR3 extends over 14 amino acids. CDR1 is SNHLY, CDR2 FYNNEI, per germline. CDR3 nucleotide sequence: TGTGCCAGCAGTTCCCCTGGTGCAAACACTGAAGCTTTCTTT. Protein sequence: CASSSPGANTEAFF. The entire variable domain, with the rest obtained from reference TRBV2 and TRBJ1-1, is as follows: EPEVTQTPSHQVTQMGQEVILRCVPISNHLYFYWYRQILGQKVEFLVSFYNNEISEKSEIFDDQFSVERPDGSNFTLKIRSTKLEDSAMYFCASSSPGANTEAFFGQGTRLTVV.

This chain joins TRBV30 and TRBJ2-2; D not resolved. There are 16 residues in the CDR3. Germline lookup yields CDR1 GTSNPN and CDR2 SVGIG (reference sequence). Trimming removed 4 bases from V and 1 base from J, with 16 bases in between. The CDR3 nucleotides read TGTGCCTGGACCCCGGCGACATTCCTGAACACCGGGGAGCTGTTTTTT. Amino acids: CAWTPATFLNTGELFF.

Only one count was recorded for this clone. This chain joins TRBV21-1 and TRBJ1-2. TRBV21-1 is tagged as a pseudogene. The CDR3 sequence is 15 residues long. The CDR3 protein is CASSKIVGSNYGYTF. The DNA of the CDR3 is TGTGCCAGCAGCAAAATTGTTGGATCTAACTATGGCTACACCTTC.

The DNA for the CDR3 is TGTGCCAGTAGTCTCGAGGAAACCTACAATGAGCAGTTCTTC. Translated: CASSLEETYNEQFF. This rearrangement joins TRBV19 to TRBJ2-1, with D unresolved. The CDR3 totals 14 residues. Germline CDR1 and CDR2: LNHDA and SQIVND (reference sequence). V lost 5 bases and J lost 2, with 10 bases in between.

This clone was observed a few times. This chain uses TRBV5-4 with TRBJ2-2, with 8 positions matching TRBD2. This CDR3 has 16 residues. After removal of 0 bases from V and 8 bases from J, the junction contained 9 bases not matched to a gene. Germline V gives CDR1 SGHNT, CDR2 YYREEE (reference sequence). The CDR3 loop reads CASSLETGGPVGELFF. In DNA, the CDR3 is TGTGCCAGCAGCTTGGAGACGGGAGGGCCGGTGGGGGAGCTGTTTTTT.

The CDR3 DNA sequence: TGTGCCAGCAGTGACGTGGATTCACCCCTCCACTTT. Translated, it gives CASSDVDSPLHF. J is TRBJ1-6 and V is TRBV27; no firm D call. V lost 5 bases, J lost 8 bases, and 7 bases lay in between. CDR1 is MNHEY, CDR2 SMNVEV, per germline (reference sequence). This CDR3 spans 12 amino acids.

The chain has TRBV6-1 and TRBJ1-1, with D perhaps TRBD1 (5 bases). The CDR3 covers 14 residues. Germline V lookup: CDR1 MNHNS, CDR2 SASEGT. V shed 0 bases and J shed 3 bases, with 8 bases lying between them. The CDR3 sequence: CASSEAGTYTEAFF. CDR3 bases: TGTGCCAGCAGTGAAGCCGGGACCTACACTGAAGCTTTCTTT.

In nucleotides, the CDR3 is TGCGCCAGCAGCTCTGGACTAGCGGGAGGTATCTACGAGCAGTACTTC. It specifies CASSSGLAGGIYEQYF. The V call is TRBV5-1, the J call TRBJ2-7, with 14 bases matching TRBD2. Germline V gives CDR1 SGHRS, CDR2 YFSETQ. With 3 bases clipped from V and 3 bases from J, the junction kept 5 bases outside the gene matches. The CDR3 has 16 residues.

This sequence joins TRBV6-1 and TRBJ1-6; a possible D gene is TRBD1 (5 bases). The CDR3 is made up of 16 amino acids. The germline gives CDR1 MNHNS, CDR2 SASEGT. With 3 bases removed from V and 9 bases from J, the gap between germline ends came to 18 bases. The CDR3 loop is CASSDFPRGRGSPLHF. The CDR3, as DNA: TGTGCCAGCAGTGACTTCCCGCGGGGACGGGGTTCACCCCTCCACTTT.

This clone has just one count. The gene calls are TRBV18 and TRBJ1-5, with 7 bases aligning to TRBD1. This CDR3 comprises 15 residues. The germline V gene encodes CDR1 KGHSH and CDR2 LQKENI. The V gene end was trimmed by 3 bases and the J gene end by 0 bases; junction bases not matched to a gene: 2. The CDR3 DNA reads TGTGCCAGCTCACCGACAGGGATTAGCAATCAGCCCCAGCATTTT. Translated: CASSPTGISNQPQHF.

As DNA, the CDR3 is TGTGCCATCAGTGAGTCGCTAGGGGGCGAAATCAATGAGCAGTTCTTC. It yields the protein CAISESLGGEINEQFF. This sequence joins TRBV10-3 and TRBJ2-1, with 7 positions matching TRBD1. With 0 bases clipped from V and 6 bases from J, the junction kept 8 bases outside the gene matches. Germline V CDR1 and CDR2: ENHRY, SYGVKD. The CDR3 covers 16 residues.

In its sample, this clone was seen once. The chain carries TRBV5-1 and TRBJ2-1; 8 bases map to TRBD2. The V gene's germline CDR1 is SGHRS and CDR2 YFSETQ. The CDR3 totals 15 residues. V shed 4 bases, J shed 4 bases, and the junction held 7 bases outside the gene matches. CDR3 in DNA: TGCGCCAGCAGCGAAGCGGGAGTGGGGTACAATGAGCAGTTCTTC. Encoded protein: CASSEAGVGYNEQFF.

The chain couples TRBV3-1 (or the pseudogene TRBV3-2) to TRBJ2-1; D unresolved. This CDR3 is built from 15 residues. Germline-derived CDR1 and CDR2 are LGHDT and YNNKEL (reference sequence). Trimming pared 3 bases from V and 6 bases from J, leaving 15 bases between. The CDR3 sequence is CASSHDLLEINEQFF. The CDR3 DNA sequence: TGTGCCAGCAGCCATGACCTCCTGGAGATCAATGAGCAGTTCTTC.

The chain carries TRBV6-5 and TRBJ1-1; no reliable D call. CDR3 size: 14 residues. The germline V and J ends were trimmed by 5 bases and 1 base, with 11 bases remaining between them. Germline CDR1 is MNHEY and CDR2 is SVGAGI. CDR3 sequence reads: CASSLRAGNTEAFF. The CDR3 DNA reads as TGTGCCAGCAGTCTCCGAGCAGGGAACACTGAAGCTTTCTTT.

The CDR3 is CAWNRDRALSGANVLTF. CDR3 DNA sequence: TGTGCCTGGAACCGGGACAGGGCCTTGTCTGGGGCCAACGTCCTGACTTTC. The gene calls are TRBV30 and TRBJ2-6, with 9 nucleotides matching TRBD1. CDR1 GTSNPN and CDR2 SVGIG come from the germline V gene (reference sequence). The CDR3 spans 17 residues. Germline trimming cut 4 bases from V and 1 base from J; bases unmatched to any gene: 8.